The source of this TCR beta chain is a study of shared clonotypes between healthy human individuals. The assay was immunoSEQ multiplex PCR, and TCRdb's table has in-frame clones only and misses some. The sample lists about 580,000 clones; 98% were seen once. CD45RO-negative, CCR7-selected cells formed the naive CD8 fraction, which excluded terminally differentiated effector memory CD45RA+ cells. Sequenced: naive CD8+ T cells sorted from blood. This clonotype was obtained from a man under 40 in good health.

CDR3 nucleotide sequence: TGTGCCAGCAGTGATGGTGGGGGCCTTGGCCAAGAGACCCAGTACTTC. It codes for CASSDGGGLGQETQYF. V is TRBV6-1 and J is TRBJ2-5; TRBD1 is a possible D gene (6 bases). In germline, CDR1 is MNHNS, CDR2 SASEGT. CDR3 size: 16 residues. The V and J ends lost 3 bases and 1 base respectively, with 15 bases between them.